Listed below are T cell receptor beta chains from one sample, sequenced in a study of T-cell memory formation after mild COVID-19. TCRdb redid the calling of the 5' RACE reads with MiXCR, one entry per CDR3 protein. The repertoire holds roughly 370,000 distinct CDR3 sequences, with about a sixth as singletons. Sequencing was done on a sample of PBMCs or a T cell subset sorted from them (not recorded which). The receptors were gathered from a man younger than 35 who had mild COVID-19 (a few samples of this study predate the infection). Cell type and time point are not known. Both conserved end residues are part of each CDR3. The D gene is left open where the match is weak. Part of the rows lack a size; the others show once, few, many or a class for expanded clones.

>TRBD2|15|.|TRBJ2-1|TRBV10-3
CAISVSGGSYNEQFF
TGTGCCATCAGTGTTAGCGGGGGGTCTTACAATGAGCAGTTCTTC
>.|16|few|TRBJ2-6|TRBV5-1
CASSLGSGPGANVLTF
TGCGCCAGCAGCTTGGGATCAGGGCCCGGGGCCAACGTCCTGACTTTC
>.|15|.|TRBJ1-2|TRBV5-1
CASRVLQGANYGYTF
TGCGCCAGCAGGGTATTACAGGGCGCTAACTATGGCTACACCTTC
>.|13|.|TRBJ1-2|TRBV6-5
CASSSTKYYGYTF
TGTGCCAGCAGTTCCACAAAATACTATGGCTACACCTTC
>TRBD2|16|.|TRBJ2-3|TRBV4-1
CASSPLRRGDTDTQYF
TGCGCCAGCAGCCCGCTTCGGCGGGGGGACACAGATACGCAGTATTTT
>TRBD1|15|.|TRBJ1-2|TRBV20-1
CSAENPGQGIYGYTF
TGCAGTGCTGAGAATCCGGGACAGGGAATTTATGGCTACACCTTC
>TRBD2|14|.|TRBJ2-7|TRBV4-3
CASSQQRGVSEQYF
TGCGCCAGCAGCCAACAACGGGGGGTTAGCGAGCAGTACTTC
>.|15|many|TRBJ1-1|TRBV7-2
CASSLGASGGTEAFF
TGTGCCAGCAGCCTTGGTGCGTCGGGCGGAACTGAAGCTTTCTTT
>TRBD2|15|.|TRBJ2-1|TRBV6-5
CASSYASGGAFEQFF
TGTGCCAGCAGTTACGCTAGCGGGGGGGCATTCGAGCAGTTCTTC
>TRBD1|14|.|TRBJ1-2|TRBV7-9
CASSFSGTGVGYTF
TGTGCCAGCAGCTTTTCCGGGACAGGGGTTGGCTACACCTTC
>TRBD2|15|.|TRBJ2-3|TRBV10-3
CAISESLRGADTQYF
TGTGCCATCAGTGAGTCGCTGCGGGGGGCAGATACGCAGTATTTT
>.|14|many|TRBJ1-5|TRBV6-5
CASSYAQINQPQHF
TGTGCCAGCAGTTACGCCCAGATCAATCAGCCCCAGCATTTT
>.|14|few|TRBJ2-7|TRBV7-2
CASSLLTGSYEQYF
TGTGCCAGCAGCTTATTAACAGGATCCTACGAGCAGTACTTC
>.|13|.|TRBJ2-7|TRBV4-3
CASSGAVGYEQYF
TGCGCCAGCAGTGGGGCAGTCGGCTACGAGCAGTACTTC
>.|15|few|TRBJ1-6|TRBV7-3
CASSLDGLTNSPLHF
TGTGCCAGCAGCCTGGACGGATTAACGAATTCACCCCTCCACTTT
>TRBD1|15|.|TRBJ1-2|TRBV27
CASSLTLGTAYGYTF
TGTGCCAGCAGTTTAACCCTCGGGACAGCTTATGGCTACACCTTC
>.|11|.|TRBJ1-5|TRBV4-1
CASGDNQPQHF
TGCGCCAGCGGAGACAATCAGCCCCAGCATTTT
>TRBD1|14|.|TRBJ2-5|TRBV19
CASNSQGAVETQYF
TGTGCCAGTAATTCACAGGGGGCCGTGGAGACCCAGTACTTC
>.|15|.|TRBJ1-1|TRBV12-3/TRBV12-4
CASSLRVPMNTEAFF
TGTGCCAGCAGCCTCCGGGTCCCCATGAACACTGAAGCTTTCTTT
>.|12|.|TRBJ1-1|TRBV25-1
CASSAGSTEAFF
TGTGCCAGCAGTGCAGGCAGCACTGAAGCTTTCTTT
>TRBD1|16|.|TRBJ1-1|TRBV6-6
CASSSYRGTSHTEAFF
TGTGCCAGCAGTTCGTACAGGGGGACCTCCCACACTGAAGCTTTCTTT
>TRBD2|16|.|TRBJ2-3|TRBV5-1
CASSPGPSGVGDTQYF
TGCGCCAGCAGTCCCGGGCCTAGCGGGGTTGGAGATACGCAGTATTTT
>TRBD2|15|few|TRBJ2-7|TRBV2
CASRENLAGVGEQYF
TGTGCCAGCAGGGAGAATCTAGCGGGGGTAGGCGAGCAGTACTTC
>TRBD1|16|.|TRBJ2-1|TRBV5-1
CGSSLAWTGRSNEQFF
TGCGGCAGCAGCTTGGCCTGGACAGGGCGATCGAATGAGCAGTTCTTC
>TRBD1|17|few|TRBJ1-1|TRBV10-3
CAISETGQGSWNTEAFF
TGTGCCATCAGTGAGACGGGACAGGGCTCATGGAACACTGAAGCTTTCTTT
>.|13|few|TRBJ1-2|TRBV5-1
CASSQGSSYGYTF
TGCGCCAGCAGCCAGGGGTCCTCCTATGGCTACACCTTC
>.|15|.|TRBJ2-3|TRBV6-2/TRBV6-3
CASSSNSLRGDTQYF
TGTGCCAGCAGTTCAAATTCCCTTAGGGGGGATACGCAGTATTTT
>.|12|.|TRBJ2-5|TRBV12-3/TRBV12-4
CASSHTQETQYF
TGTGCCAGCAGCCACACCCAAGAGACCCAGTACTTC
>.|13|.|TRBJ1-2|TRBV2
CASSDPRDYGYTF
TGTGCCAGCAGTGACCCACGCGACTATGGCTACACCTTC
>TRBD2|17|few|TRBJ2-2|TRBV5-1
CASSGLGLAGGLGELFF
TGCGCCAGCAGCGGCCTCGGACTAGCGGGGGGACTCGGGGAGCTGTTTTTT
>.|13|few|TRBJ1-2|TRBV6-6
CASSSTENYGYTF
TGTGCCAGCAGTTCGACAGAGAACTATGGCTACACCTTC